These 20 T cell receptor beta chains were sequenced from one sample in a study of cytomegalovirus exposure and HLA in healthy donors. The PCR was carried out with 60 Vbeta primers and 13 Jbeta primers. TCRdb keeps only in-frame clones here, not all; method: immunoSEQ multiplex PCR. The sample yields 90,000 to 120,000 clones, roughly 87% seen once. Material for sequencing was PBMCs. Receptors were obtained from a man aged 25 to 40 in good health and CMV-seropositive.

V and J are TRBV6-5 and TRBJ2-7; tentative D call: TRBD2 (6 bases). V dropped 7 bases and J dropped 0 bases, with 13 bases sitting between them. From germline, CDR1 is MNHEY and CDR2 SVGAGI. The CDR3 contains 14 residues. This CDR3 reads CASTNGRFSYEQYF. The CDR3 nucleotides are TGTGCCAGCACCAACGGGAGATTCTCCTACGAGCAGTACTTC.

This clone was counted only a few times. This chain uses TRBV9 with TRBJ2-6; D not certain. V gave up 0 bases and J gave up 0 bases, with 7 bases separating them. This CDR3 spans 16 amino acids. CDR1 is SGDLS and CDR2 is YYNGEE in the germline V gene. CDR3 in amino acids: CASSVGAGSGANVLTF. The DNA of the CDR3 is TGTGCCAGCAGCGTAGGGGCTGGCTCTGGGGCCAACGTCCTGACTTTC.

The CDR3 is CASLPREGGDQPQHF. The DNA of the CDR3 is TGTGCCAGCTTACCCCGGGAAGGAGGGGATCAGCCCCAGCATTTT. This chain connects TRBV9 to TRBJ1-5; D is perhaps TRBD1 (5 bases). CDR3 length equals 15 residues. CDR1 SGDLS and CDR2 YYNGEE come from the germline V gene. Trimming took off 7 bases at V and 5 bases at J, with 19 bases between the two ends.

J is TRBJ1-2 and V is TRBV5-1; no firm D call. V was clipped by 0 bases and J by 2 bases, with 11 bases between them. The CDR3 has 15 residues. Germline CDR1 and CDR2: SGHRS and YFSETQ. Written as DNA, the CDR3 is TGCGCCAGCAGCTTGGCAGGCTACCTCAACTATGGCTACACCTTC. Its translation is CASSLAGYLNYGYTF.

Points on this clone: The junction departs from germline at one end; a sequencing error may be responsible. The chain joins TRBV7-9 to TRBJ1-1; TRBD1 matches 8 bases. This CDR3 is built from 14 residues. The germline CDR1 and CDR2 sequences are SEHNR and FQNEAQ (reference sequence). The CDR3 DNA sequence: TGTTCCAGCAGCCTAGGACAGGGGAACACTGAAGCTTTCTTT. This translates into CSSSLGQGNTEAFF.

The chain recombines TRBV18 with TRBJ1-4; the D gene is possibly TRBD1 (6 bases). The CDR3 runs to 15 residues. Per the germline V gene, CDR1 is KGHSH and CDR2 is LQKENI. V gave up 1 base and J gave up 4 bases, with 10 bases separating them. CDR3: CASSPRTELNEKLFF. The CDR3 region has the DNA TGTGCCAGCTCACCACGGACAGAACTTAATGAAAAACTGTTTTTT.

Only a few counts were recorded for this clone. This chain joins TRBV10-3 and TRBJ2-3, with 7 positions matching TRBD1. The germline V gene encodes CDR1 ENHRY and CDR2 SYGVKD. The CDR3 totals 13 residues. J gave up 4 bases and V 11 bases, and 9 bases lay outside the gene matches. DNA for the CDR3: TGTGCCGTCCTAACAGGGGAAGCAGATACGCAGTATTTT. It yields the protein CAVLTGEADTQYF.

The chain joins TRBV5-4 to TRBJ1-4; possible D gene TRBD1, 5 bases. Trimming pared 2 bases from V and 6 bases from J, leaving 11 bases between. From germline, CDR1 is SGHNT and CDR2 YYREEE (reference sequence). This CDR3 is 14 amino acids long. Here the CDR3 DNA reads TGTGCCAGCAGCTTCAGCGGGGGAGATGAAAAACTGTTTTTT. This encodes CASSFSGGDEKLFF.

The V call is TRBV6-4, the J call TRBJ2-3, with D possibly matching TRBD1 (5 bases). Per the germline V gene, CDR1 is MRHNA and CDR2 is SNTAGT. V dropped 2 bases and J dropped 2 bases, with 11 bases sitting between them. The CDR3 has 15 residues. The CDR3 DNA is TGTGCCAGCAGTGACCAGGCAGGGTCCACAGATACGCAGTATTTT. Translation gives CASSDQAGSTDTQYF.

With respect to this clone: At one boundary the junction diverges from the germline segment, which might be a read error. The chain employs TRBV7-9 and TRBJ2-3; D gene ambiguous. Per germline, CDR1 SEHNR and CDR2 FQNEAQ (reference sequence). This CDR3 is built from 12 residues. CDR3 coding DNA: TGTTCCAGCAGCCCAGGCGCAGATACGCAGTATTTT. Translating it yields CSSSPGADTQYF. Using reference TRBV7-9 and TRBJ2-3 for the parts outside the CDR3, the full variable domain is DTGVSQNPRHKITKRGQNVTFRCDPISEHNRLYWYRQTLGQGPEFLTYFQNEAQLEKSRLLSDRFSAERPKGSFSTLEIQRTEQGDSAMYLCSSSPGADTQYFGPGTRLTVL.

CDR3 sequence: CASSIPGHHTYEQYF. CDR3 sequence (DNA): TGTGCCAGCAGCATACCCGGACACCACACCTACGAGCAGTACTTC. The V and J genes are TRBV5-6 and TRBJ2-7, with a weak D call TRBD1 (5 bases). CDR3 size: 15 residues. Germline assignment: CDR1 SGHDT and CDR2 YYEEEE. The V end lost 4 bases, the J end lost 2 bases, and 16 bases lay between the germline ends.

This clone has only one observation. The genes are TRBV6-1 and TRBJ1-4; the D is unclear. The ends were cut back, 2 bases at V and 7 bases at J, with 11 bases in the middle. Germline V gives CDR1 MNHNS, CDR2 SASEGT. The CDR3 consists of 14 residues. CDR3 DNA: TGTGCCAGCAGTGAATTTGAGCGAGCTGAAAAACTGTTTTTT. It is translated as CASSEFERAEKLFF.

V and J are TRBV5-4 and TRBJ2-1; 8 bases are shared with TRBD2. The CDR3 is made up of 16 amino acids. The germline CDR1 and CDR2 sequences are SGHNT and YYREEE (reference sequence). Unmatched junction bases numbered 5, after V lost 2 bases and J lost 1 base. Here the CDR3 reads CASSFGLAVSYNEQFF. CDR3 nucleotides: TGTGCCAGCAGCTTCGGACTAGCCGTATCCTACAATGAGCAGTTCTTC. The full variable domain, completed using reference TRBV5-4 and TRBJ2-1, is ETGVTQSPTHLIKTRGQQVTLRCSSQSGHNTVSWYQQALGQGPQFIFQYYREEENGRGNFPPRFSGLQFPNYSSELNVNALELDDSALYLCASSFGLAVSYNEQFFGPGTRLTVL.

The chain is built from TRBV2 and TRBJ1-2, with D hard to call. Germline values: CDR1 SNHLY, CDR2 FYNNEI. Deletions cut 7 bases from V and 2 bases from J, with 8 bases between. The CDR3 extends over 12 amino acids. CDR3 amino acids: CASNGENYGYTF. CDR3 coding DNA: TGTGCCAGCAATGGGGAGAACTATGGCTACACCTTC. Filled out from reference TRBV2 and TRBJ1-2, the complete variable domain reads EPEVTQTPSHQVTQMGQEVILRCVPISNHLYFYWYRQILGQKVEFLVSFYNNEISEKSEIFDDQFSVERPDGSNFTLKIRSTKLEDSAMYFCASNGENYGYTFGSGTRLTVV.

V is TRBV5-1 and J is TRBJ2-5, with TRBD2 identical over 10 bases. V shed 3 bases, J shed 5 bases, and the junction held 13 bases outside the gene matches. The V gene's germline CDR1 is SGHRS and CDR2 YFSETQ. The CDR3 consists of 17 residues. Here the CDR3 DNA reads TGCGCCAGCAGCTCCGGGGGTACTAGCGGGGAGAGGGAGACCCAGTACTTC. This encodes CASSSGGTSGERETQYF.

J is TRBJ1-3 and V is TRBV27; weak D call: TRBD1 (5 bases). The CDR3 runs 15 residues. Deletions cut 4 bases from V and 2 bases from J, with 12 bases between. The germline V gene encodes CDR1 MNHEY and CDR2 SMNVEV (reference sequence). The CDR3 DNA reads as TGTGCCAGCAGTTACCAGGGACTCCCTGGAAACACCATATATTTT. It translates to CASSYQGLPGNTIYF.

This chain connects TRBV2 to TRBJ2-2, with D perhaps TRBD2 (5 bases). The CDR3 consists of 16 residues. Germline V gene sequence: CDR1 SNHLY, CDR2 FYNNEI. The germline V and J ends were trimmed by 0 bases and 1 base, with 9 bases remaining between them. The CDR3 nucleotides are TGTGCCAGCAGTGAAGCAGGGAGTCAGAACACCGGGGAGCTGTTTTTT. Translated, it gives CASSEAGSQNTGELFF. Based on the CDR3 plus reference TRBV2 and TRBJ2-2, the full variable domain is EPEVTQTPSHQVTQMGQEVILRCVPISNHLYFYWYRQILGQKVEFLVSFYNNEISEKSEIFDDQFSVERPDGSNFTLKIRSTKLEDSAMYFCASSEAGSQNTGELFFGEGSRLTVL.

The chain combines TRBV21-1 with TRBJ1-5; TRBD1, the table's D call, was not compared with the DNA. TRBV21-1 is assigned pseudogene status. The CDR3 contains 15 residues. CDR3 protein: CASSFRGQGNQPQHF. The DNA of the CDR3 is TGTGCCAGCAGTTTTAGAGGACAGGGAAATCAGCCCCAGCATTTT.

This sequence joins TRBV19 and TRBJ1-2; 10 bases line up with TRBD1. CDR1 and CDR2 (germline): LNHDA, SQIVND (reference sequence). The CDR3 spans 13 residues. V was pared by 7 bases and J by 7 bases, with 6 bases of the junction left unmatched. The CDR3 DNA reads TGTGCCAGTACCCGGACAGGGGGGATTGGCTACACCTTC. As protein: CASTRTGGIGYTF.

The chain employs TRBV15 and TRBJ2-7; D is possibly TRBD1 (5 bases). Trimming left V 8 bases short and J 3 bases short, with 14 bases between. Germline CDR1 and CDR2: LNHNV and YYDKDF (reference sequence). There are 13 residues in the CDR3. The CDR3 here is CATSQVRDYEQYF. CDR3 in DNA: TGTGCCACCTCCCAGGTCAGGGACTACGAGCAGTACTTC.